This T cell receptor beta chain originates from a study of human T cells and chemical hapten exposure. This clonotype was counted a few times. Individual cDNA molecules (in the library) carried attached unique molecular identifiers. In the study's own analysis: Sampled TCR counts reached a median of 95,638 per sample, with values ranging from about 23,224 to 700,000. TCRdb reanalysed the reads using MiXCR and keeps one entry per CDR3 protein. The V and J calls were determined by TCRdb, not by the authors. The sample carries 95,000 to 150,000 distinct CDR3 sequences, 6.5% to 10% recorded once. Trimming stripped 1 base from V and 2 bases from J, with 12 bases between. The CDR3 extends over 17 amino acids. Germline V lookup: CDR1 MGHDK, CDR2 SYGVNS. Total RNA was extracted from unfractionated whole blood.

Sequencing was done on a sample of whole blood. The sequence was collected from a human donor in good health. Some clones in this sample may be carry-over from other donors' samples. This chain uses TRBV25-1 with TRBJ2-6; D possibly corresponds to TRBD1 (5 bases). The CDR3 DNA reads TGTGCCAGCAGTGAATCCCAGGGAATGACTGGGGCCAACGTCCTGACTTTC. Translating it yields CASSESQGMTGANVLTF.